This T cell receptor beta chain was identified during a study of T cell responses to AZD1222 COVID-19 vaccine. Assay: immunoSEQ multiplex PCR; the TCRdb copy retains only in-frame clones and omits some. The sample has around 94,000 clones; approximately 91% are singletons. V gave up 0 bases and J gave up 6 bases, with 5 bases separating them. Germline CDR1 is SGHTA and CDR2 is FQGNSA. The CDR3 covers 13 residues. The clonotype was recovered from an adult in good health. The starting material was peripheral blood, obtained on day 0 of AZD1222 vaccination. The chain recombines TRBV7-2 with TRBJ1-4; D gene uncertain. The chain's CDR3 is CASSLAGYEKLFF. In DNA form, the CDR3 reads TGTGCCAGCAGCTTAGCGGGGTATGAAAAACTGTTTTTT.